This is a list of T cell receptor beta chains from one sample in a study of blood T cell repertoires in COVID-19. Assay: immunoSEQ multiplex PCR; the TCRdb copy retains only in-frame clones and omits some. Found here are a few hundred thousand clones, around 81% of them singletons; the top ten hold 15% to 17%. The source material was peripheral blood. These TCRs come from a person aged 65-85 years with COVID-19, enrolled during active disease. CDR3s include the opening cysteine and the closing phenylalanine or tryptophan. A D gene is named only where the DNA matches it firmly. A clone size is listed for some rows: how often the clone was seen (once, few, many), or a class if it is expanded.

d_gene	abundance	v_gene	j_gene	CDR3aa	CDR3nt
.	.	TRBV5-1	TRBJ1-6	CASSLGFQGQLNSPLHF	TGCGCCAGCAGCTTGGGGTTTCAGGGTCAGCTTAATTCACCCCTCCACTTT
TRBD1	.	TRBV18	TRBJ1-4	CASSPRQGRTEKLFF	TGTGCCAGCTCACCCCGACAGGGGCGGACTGAAAAACTGTTTTTT
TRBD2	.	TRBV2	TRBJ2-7	CASKTSGGFYEQYF	TGTGCCAGCAAAACTAGCGGGGGGTTCTACGAGCAGTACTTC
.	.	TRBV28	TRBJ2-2	CASTPVVNTGELFF	TGTGCCAGCACCCCGGTAGTGAACACCGGGGAGCTGTTTTTT
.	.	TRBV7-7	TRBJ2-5	CASSPTGRQETQYF	TGTGCCAGCAGCCCTACAGGGCGCCAAGAGACCCAGTACTTC
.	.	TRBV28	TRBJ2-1	CASSFTGYGEFF	TGTGCCAGCAGTTTTACGGGTTATGGCGAATTCTTC
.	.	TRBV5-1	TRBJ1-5	CASSLQGSGQPQHF	TGCGCCAGCAGCTTACAGGGATCGGGCCAGCCCCAGCATTTT
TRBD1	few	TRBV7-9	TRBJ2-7	CASSFLRQGESHEQYF	TGTGCCAGCAGTTTCCTTAGACAGGGAGAATCCCACGAGCAGTACTTC
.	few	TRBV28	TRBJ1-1	CASRVESKPFF	TGTGCCAGCAGGGTAGAGAGTAAACCTTTCTTT
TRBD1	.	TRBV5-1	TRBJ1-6	CASSSGQDNSPLHF	TGCGCCAGCAGCTCAGGACAGGATAATTCACCCCTCCACTTT
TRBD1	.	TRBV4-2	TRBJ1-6	CASSQRTGPGVYNSPLHF	TGTGCCAGCAGCCAAAGGACAGGCCCAGGGGTGTATAATTCACCCCTCCACTTT
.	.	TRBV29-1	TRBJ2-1	CSVQMGGSNEQFF	TGCAGCGTCCAAATGGGGGGATCCAATGAGCAGTTCTTC
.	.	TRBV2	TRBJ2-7	CASSEVALSYEQYF	TGTGCCAGCAGTGAAGTCGCACTTTCCTACGAGCAGTACTTC
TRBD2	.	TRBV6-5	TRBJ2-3	CASQSGGDTQYF	TGTGCCAGCCAGTCGGGGGGGGATACGCAGTATTTT
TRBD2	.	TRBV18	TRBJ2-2	CASSPLAGANTGELFF	TGTGCCAGCTCACCGCTAGCGGGGGCAAACACCGGGGAGCTGTTTTTT
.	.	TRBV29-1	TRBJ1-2	CSVVGKGSYGYTF	TGCAGCGTTGTCGGGAAGGGAAGCTATGGCTACACCTTC
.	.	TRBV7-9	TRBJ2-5	CASSFEGAQYF	TGTGCCAGCAGCTTTGAAGGGGCCCAGTACTTC
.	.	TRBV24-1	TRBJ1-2	CATSAGDYGYTF	TGTGCCACCAGTGCGGGAGACTATGGCTACACCTTC
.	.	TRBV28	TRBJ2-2	CASSQGKRGTNTGELFF	TGTGCCAGCAGTCAAGGAAAGCGAGGGACGAACACCGGGGAGCTGTTTTTT
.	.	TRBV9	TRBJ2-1	CASSAGDFLYNEQFF	TGTGCCAGCAGCGCCGGGGACTTCTTGTACAATGAGCAGTTCTTC
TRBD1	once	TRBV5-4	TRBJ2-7	CASSFTGGGEQYF	TGTGCCAGCAGCTTTACAGGGGGCGGGGAGCAGTACTTC
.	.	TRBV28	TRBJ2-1	CASSLRQVGHEQFF	TGTGCCAGCAGTTTACGGCAGGTGGGGCATGAGCAGTTCTTC
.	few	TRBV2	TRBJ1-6	CASRGQQGTSPLHF	TGTGCCAGCAGGGGACAACAGGGTACTTCACCCCTCCACTTT
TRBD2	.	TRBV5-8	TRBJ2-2	CASSLGSGGAGELFF	TGTGCCAGCAGCTTGGGTAGCGGGGGAGCCGGGGAGCTGTTTTTT
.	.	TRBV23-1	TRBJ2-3	CASSLGRAKTQYF	TGCGCCAGCTCCCTGGGCCGTGCAAAAACGCAGTATTTT
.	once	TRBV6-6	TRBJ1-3	CASSYGSGSSGNTIYF	TGTGCCAGCAGTTACGGCTCGGGTTCTTCTGGAAACACCATATATTTT
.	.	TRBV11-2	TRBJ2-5	CASSLSIEETQYF	TGTGCCAGCAGCTTAAGCATAGAAGAGACCCAGTACTTC
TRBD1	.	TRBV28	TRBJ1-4	CASRPQGANEKLFF	TGTGCCAGCAGACCACAGGGGGCAAATGAAAAACTGTTTTTT
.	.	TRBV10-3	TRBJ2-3	CAIKSQGTDTQYF	TGTGCCATCAAAAGTCAGGGCACAGATACGCAGTATTTT
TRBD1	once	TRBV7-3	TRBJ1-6	CASSLSAGQVDSPLHF	TGTGCCAGCAGCTTAAGTGCGGGACAGGTCGATTCACCCCTCCACTTT
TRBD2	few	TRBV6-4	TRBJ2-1	CASSRREGAYNEQFF	TGTGCCAGCAGCCGGCGGGAGGGGGCCTACAATGAGCAGTTCTTC
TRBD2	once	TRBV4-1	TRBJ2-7	CASSQEGGRYEQYF	TGCGCCAGCAGCCAAGAGGGCGGGAGATACGAGCAGTACTTC
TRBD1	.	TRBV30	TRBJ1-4	CAWRYQGAKNEKLFF	TGTGCCTGGAGGTACCAGGGGGCGAAAAATGAAAAACTGTTTTTT
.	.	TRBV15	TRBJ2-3	CATSRDSLGPSTDTQYF	TGTGCCACCAGCAGAGATTCACTGGGGCCAAGCACAGATACGCAGTATTTT
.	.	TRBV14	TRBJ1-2	CASSQDRQAGGYGYTF	TGTGCCAGCAGCCAAGACAGACAGGCTGGGGGCTATGGCTACACCTTC
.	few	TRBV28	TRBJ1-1	CASSFQGYRMNTEAFF	TGTGCCAGCAGTTTCCAGGGATACCGAATGAACACTGAAGCTTTCTTT
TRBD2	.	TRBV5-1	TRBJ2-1	CASSLTGGSYNEQFF	TGCGCCAGCAGCTTAACGGGGGGCTCCTACAATGAGCAGTTCTTC
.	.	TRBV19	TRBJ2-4	CASSIGFFRESREVKNIQYF	TGTGCCAGTAGTATAGGATTCTTTAGAGAATCGAGGGAGGTCAAAAACATTCAGTACTTC
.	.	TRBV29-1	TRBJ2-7	CSVEGVQGRTGEQYF	TGCAGCGTTGAGGGCGTACAGGGTCGCACGGGGGAGCAGTACTTC
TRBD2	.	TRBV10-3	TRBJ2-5	CAISEPSGGKETQYF	TGTGCCATCAGTGAACCTAGCGGGGGTAAAGAGACCCAGTACTTC
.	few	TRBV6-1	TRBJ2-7	CASSVPPEQGRSYEQYF	TGTGCCAGCAGTGTCCCCCCGGAACAGGGTCGTTCCTACGAGCAGTACTTC